The T cell receptor beta chain described here comes from a study of blood T cell repertoires in COVID-19. V lost 2 bases to trimming and J lost 5 bases; unmatched junction nucleotides: 3. Germline assignment: CDR1 SGHRS and CDR2 YFSETQ. The CDR3 loop spans 14 amino acids. Authors' processing steps: Reference gene primers were amplified, and this amplification served to estimate nucleated cell counts. Here immunoSEQ multiplex PCR was the method, and the copy in TCRdb shows in-frame clones only, minus some. From that table come the V and J calls and clone size; the DNA was used to work out D and trimming. Of 200,000 to 250,000 clones in the sample, approximately 90% were seen once.

Sequenced sample: peripheral blood. The clonotype originates from a man aged 60 to 69 with COVID-19, enrolled during active disease. The V call is TRBV5-1, the J call TRBJ2-2; 7 nucleotides align to TRBD1. CDR3: CASSFEGATGELFF. CDR3 DNA sequence: TGCGCCAGCAGCTTCGAGGGGGCAACCGGGGAGCTGTTTTTT.